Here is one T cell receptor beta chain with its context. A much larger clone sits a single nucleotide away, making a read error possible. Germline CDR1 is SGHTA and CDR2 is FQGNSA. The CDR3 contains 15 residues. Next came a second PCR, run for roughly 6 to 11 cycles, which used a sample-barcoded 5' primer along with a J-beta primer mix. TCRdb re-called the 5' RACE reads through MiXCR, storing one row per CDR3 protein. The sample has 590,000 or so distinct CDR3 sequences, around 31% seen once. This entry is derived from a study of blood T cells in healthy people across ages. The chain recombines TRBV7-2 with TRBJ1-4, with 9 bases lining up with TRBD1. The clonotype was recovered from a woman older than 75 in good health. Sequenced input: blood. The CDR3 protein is CASSLQQGAREKRFF. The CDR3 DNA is TGTGCCAGCAGCTTACAACAGGGGGCACGCGAAAAACGGTTTTTT.